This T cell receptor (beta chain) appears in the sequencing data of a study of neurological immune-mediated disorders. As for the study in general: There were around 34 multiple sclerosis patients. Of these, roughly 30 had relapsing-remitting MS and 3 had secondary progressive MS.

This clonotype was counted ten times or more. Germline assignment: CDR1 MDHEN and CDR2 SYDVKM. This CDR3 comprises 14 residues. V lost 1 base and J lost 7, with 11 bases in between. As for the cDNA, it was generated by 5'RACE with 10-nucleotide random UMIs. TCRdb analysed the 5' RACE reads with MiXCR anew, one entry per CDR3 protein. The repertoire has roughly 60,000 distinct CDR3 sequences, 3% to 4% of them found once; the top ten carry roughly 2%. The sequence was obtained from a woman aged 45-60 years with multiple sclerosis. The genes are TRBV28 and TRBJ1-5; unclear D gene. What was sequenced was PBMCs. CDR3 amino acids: CASSLSPLGQPQHF. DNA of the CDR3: TGTGCCAGCAGTTTATCCCCTTTGGGACAGCCCCAGCATTTT.